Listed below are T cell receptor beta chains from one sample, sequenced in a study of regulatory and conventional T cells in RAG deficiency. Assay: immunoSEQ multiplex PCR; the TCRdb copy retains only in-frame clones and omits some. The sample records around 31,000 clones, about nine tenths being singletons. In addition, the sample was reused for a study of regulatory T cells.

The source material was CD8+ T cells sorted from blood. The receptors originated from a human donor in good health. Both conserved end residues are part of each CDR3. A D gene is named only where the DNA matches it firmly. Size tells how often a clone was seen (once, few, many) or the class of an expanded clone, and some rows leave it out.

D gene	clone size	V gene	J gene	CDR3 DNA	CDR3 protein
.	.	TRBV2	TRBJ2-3	TGTGCCAGCAAGGAGCCAGGGGCAGATACGCAGTATTTT	CASKEPGADTQYF
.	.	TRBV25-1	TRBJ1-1	TGTGCCAGCGCTCAACAGGGGAACACTGAAGCTTTCTTT	CASAQQGNTEAFF
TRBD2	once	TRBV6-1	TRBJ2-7	TGTGCCAGCAGTTCTCAAGCGGGAGGGCCCTACGAGCAGTACTTC	CASSSQAGGPYEQYF
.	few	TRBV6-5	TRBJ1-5	TGTGCCAGCAGTTACTATACAGGGTCCAATCAGCCCCAGCATTTT	CASSYYTGSNQPQHF
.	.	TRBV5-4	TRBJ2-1	TGTGCCAGCAGCTTGCGGAGCTCCTACAATGAGCAGTTCTTC	CASSLRSSYNEQFF
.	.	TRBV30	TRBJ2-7	TGTGCCTGGAGTGTACCCTGGCAGTCCTACGAGCAGTACTTC	CAWSVPWQSYEQYF
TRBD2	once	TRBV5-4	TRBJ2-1	TGTGCCAGCAGGGGGACTAGCGGGAACTACAATGAGCAGTTCTTC	CASRGTSGNYNEQFF
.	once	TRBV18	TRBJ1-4	TGTGCCAGCTCACCACGGGGGGCGGACTATGAAAAACTGTTTTTT	CASSPRGADYEKLFF
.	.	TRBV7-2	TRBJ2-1	TGTGCCAGCAGCCAACTAGAATTCTACAATGAGCAGTTCTTC	CASSQLEFYNEQFF
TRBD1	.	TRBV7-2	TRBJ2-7	TGTGCCAGCAGCCCAACCGGGACAGGGGCTTACGAGCAGTACTTC	CASSPTGTGAYEQYF
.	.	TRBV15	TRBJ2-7	TGTGCCACCAGCAGAGCGCAGGGCGCCTACGAGCAGTACTTC	CATSRAQGAYEQYF
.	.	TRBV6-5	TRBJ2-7	TGTGCCAGCAGTTATGGGCAGGGCTCCTACGAGCAGTACTTC	CASSYGQGSYEQYF
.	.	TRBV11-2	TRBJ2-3	TGTGCCAGCAGCTTCATCACAGATACGCAGTATTTT	CASSFITDTQYF
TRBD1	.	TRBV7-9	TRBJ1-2	TGTGCCAGCAGCGCCTCCGGGACAGGGGTCTATGGCTACACCTTC	CASSASGTGVYGYTF
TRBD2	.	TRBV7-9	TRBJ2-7	TGTGCCAGCAGCTCGACTAGCGGGACCTACGAGCAGTACTTC	CASSSTSGTYEQYF
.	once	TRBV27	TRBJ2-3	TGTGCCAGCAGTTTACGCGGCGGGGTTAGCACAGATACGCAGTATTTT	CASSLRGGVSTDTQYF
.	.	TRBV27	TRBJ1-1	TGTGCCAGCAGTTTATTGGCAGACTCCATGAACACTGAAGCTTTCTTT	CASSLLADSMNTEAFF
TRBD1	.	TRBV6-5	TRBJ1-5	TGTGCCAGCAGTTCCTCCCGGACAGGGGGCAATCAGCCCCAGCATTTT	CASSSSRTGGNQPQHF
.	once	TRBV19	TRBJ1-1	TGTGCCAGTAGTATAAGGGCAGGGGCGGTTAGCTCTGAAGCTTTCTTT	CASSIRAGAVSSEAFF
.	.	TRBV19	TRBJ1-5	TGTGCCAGTAGTTGGGTAGGAGGGGGGGTAGGTCAGCCCCAGCATTTT	CASSWVGGGVGQPQHF
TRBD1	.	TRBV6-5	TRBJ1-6	TGTGCCAGCAGACCCTCACAGGGGGAAGCGTCACCCCTCCACTTT	CASRPSQGEASPLHF
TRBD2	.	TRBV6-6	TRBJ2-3	TGTGCCAGCAGCCTCGGACTAGCGGGAATAACAGATACGCAGTATTTT	CASSLGLAGITDTQYF